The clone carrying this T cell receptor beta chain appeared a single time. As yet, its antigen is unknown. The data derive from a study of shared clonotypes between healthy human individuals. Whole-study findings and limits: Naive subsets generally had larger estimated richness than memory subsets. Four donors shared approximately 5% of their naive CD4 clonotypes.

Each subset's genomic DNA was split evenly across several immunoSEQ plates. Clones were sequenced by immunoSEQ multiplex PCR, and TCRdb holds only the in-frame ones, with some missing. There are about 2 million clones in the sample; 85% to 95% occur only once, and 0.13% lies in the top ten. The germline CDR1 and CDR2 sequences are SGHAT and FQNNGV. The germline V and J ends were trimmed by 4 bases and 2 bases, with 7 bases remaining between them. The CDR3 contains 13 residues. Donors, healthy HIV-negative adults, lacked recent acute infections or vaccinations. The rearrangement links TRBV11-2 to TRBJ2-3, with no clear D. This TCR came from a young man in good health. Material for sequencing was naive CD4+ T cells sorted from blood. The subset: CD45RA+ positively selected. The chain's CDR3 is CASSSTPTDTQYF. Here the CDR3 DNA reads TGTGCCAGCAGCTCGACTCCCACAGATACGCAGTATTTT.